This TCR beta chain stems from a study of T cell responses to AZD1222 COVID-19 vaccine. Whole-study findings and limits: Reports say nearly half of spike-specific TCRs go after unmutated variant regions.

Looked up from germline, CDR1 is SGHRS and CDR2 is YFSETQ. CDR3 length: 15 amino acids. V was clipped by 3 bases and J by 0 bases, with 12 bases between them. Worth noting for this clone: Its antigen is unidentified.

TCRdb's copy holds only in-frame clones and misses some; the assay was immunoSEQ multiplex PCR. The repertoire holds 150,000 to 200,000 clones, with more than 80% as singletons. The chain combines TRBV5-1 with TRBJ1-2; no firm D call. This clonotype originated in an adult in good health. The sample in question was peripheral blood, obtained on day 0 of AZD1222 vaccination. CDR3 loop: CASSSGGRTNYGYTF. CDR3 nucleotides: TGCGCCAGCAGCTCCGGAGGACGGACTAACTATGGCTACACCTTC. Based on the CDR3 plus reference TRBV5-1 and TRBJ1-2, the full variable domain is KAGVTQTPRYLIKTRGQQVTLSCSPISGHRSVSWYQQTPGQGLQFLFEYFSETQRNKGNFPGRFSGRQFSNSRSEMNVSTLELGDSALYLCASSSGGRTNYGYTFGSGTRLTVV.